These 25 T cell receptor beta chains were sequenced from one sample in a study of immune evolution from preneoplasia to lung adenocarcinoma (TCRdb year 2021). Library creation used the immunoSEQ multiplex PCR assay. TCRdb took over this immuneACCESS table, retaining in-frame rearrangements with V and J assigned. Such tables are incomplete; in checked studies, under half of the missing clones stem from an unresolved V gene, and the remainder is unexplained. This sample holds 3,500 to 4,500 clones; approximately 80% were observed only once. The ten largest clones capture more than 10% of the sample. Sequenced input: FFPE lung adenocarcinoma in situ tissue. Read against the paper, the sample's cell subset or site label means: preinvasive adenocarcinoma in situ (AIS). Receptors originate from a person aged 60-79 years with lung adenocarcinoma.

By proportion, this clone is large (0.1 to 1%). This rearrangement joins TRBV4-1 to TRBJ2-3; 8 bases line up with TRBD2. The CDR3 covers 16 residues. Germline CDR1 reads MGHRA; CDR2 reads YSYEKL. Germline trimming cut 2 bases from V and 3 bases from J; bases unmatched to any gene: 7. CDR3 bases: TGCGCCAGCAGCCAACCTCCCGCGGGGGGAACAGATACGCAGTATTTT. It specifies CASSQPPAGGTDTQYF.

The J gene is TRBJ1-1, the V gene TRBV2, with D perhaps TRBD1 (5 bases). With 8 bases removed from V and 11 bases from J, the gap between germline ends came to 18 bases. Germline assignment: CDR1 SNHLY and CDR2 FYNNEI. The CDR3 length is 12 residues. CDR3 sequence (DNA): TGTGCCAGCGGAGGGACTCCACTCAGGGCTTTCTTT. It is translated as CASGGTPLRAFF.

The V call is TRBV7-2, the J call TRBJ1-2; tentatively, D is TRBD1 (6 bases). The CDR3 has 16 amino acids. V dropped 1 base and J dropped 1 base, with 13 bases sitting between them. CDR1 is SGHTA and CDR2 is FQGNSA in the germline V gene. CDR3 sequence reads: CASSLGQGRLNYGYTF. The CDR3 bases are TGTGCCAGCAGCTTAGGGCAGGGGCGTCTTAACTATGGCTACACCTTC.

This rearrangement joins TRBV6-1 to TRBJ1-3; D is unresolved. From germline, CDR1 is MNHNS and CDR2 SASEGT. The ends were cut back, 2 bases at V and 3 bases at J, with 8 bases in the middle. This CDR3 region has 14 residues. The CDR3 DNA follows: TGTGCCAGCAGTGAACGGGGAAGTGGAAACACCATATATTTT. Amino acids: CASSERGSGNTIYF.

The chain carries TRBV5-1 and TRBJ1-2, with TRBD1 matching over 10 bases. CDR3 length equals 15 residues. Germline V gene lookup returns CDR1 SGHRS and CDR2 YFSETQ. The V gene end was trimmed by 0 bases and the J gene end by 6 bases; junction bases not matched to a gene: 5. CDR3 sequence (DNA): TGCGCCAGCAGCTTGGGACAGGGGGCGAGAGATGGCTACACCTTC. Protein: CASSLGQGARDGYTF. Full variable domain (missing parts from reference TRBV5-1 and TRBJ1-2): KAGVTQTPRYLIKTRGQQVTLSCSPISGHRSVSWYQQTPGQGLQFLFEYFSETQRNKGNFPGRFSGRQFSNSRSEMNVSTLELGDSALYLCASSLGQGARDGYTFGSGTRLTVV.

This chain connects TRBV5-1 to TRBJ2-7; D gene uncertain. The CDR3 is made up of 14 amino acids. Trimming stripped 0 bases from V and 0 bases from J, with 7 bases between. Germline V gene lookup returns CDR1 SGHRS and CDR2 YFSETQ. The CDR3 spells CASSLDRSSYEQYF. The CDR3 bases are TGCGCCAGCAGCTTGGACCGAAGCTCCTACGAGCAGTACTTC.

The gene calls are TRBV10-3 and TRBJ2-2; D not certain. V lost 6 bases and J 6 bases, leaving 14 bases between the germline ends. This CDR3 has 14 amino acids. Germline CDR1 is ENHRY and CDR2 is SYGVKD. DNA for the CDR3: TGTGCCATCAGCAGTCCCCAGGCCGCCGGGGAGCTGTTTTTT. Amino acid sequence: CAISSPQAAGELFF.

This clone is large by share. The gene calls are TRBV7-6 and TRBJ2-5; D uncertain. Germline V gene lookup returns CDR1 SGHVS and CDR2 FNYEAQ. The ends were cut back, 1 base at V and 3 bases at J, with 9 bases in the middle. The CDR3 sequence is 14 residues long. CDR3: CASSLVPPKETQYF. In nucleotides, the CDR3 is TGTGCCAGCAGCTTAGTCCCGCCAAAAGAGACCCAGTACTTC.

The chain has TRBV6-5 and TRBJ1-1, with D perhaps TRBD1 (6 bases). Germline V gene sequence: CDR1 MNHEY, CDR2 SVGAGI. The CDR3 length is 15 residues. Deletions cut 9 bases from V and 1 base from J, with 18 bases between. CDR3 coding DNA: TGTGCCAGTAGTCGCCGACAGGTGGCGAACACTGAAGCTTTCTTT. This translates into CASSRRQVANTEAFF.

The chain employs TRBV28 and TRBJ1-3; the D gene is possibly TRBD1 (5 bases). The CDR3 sequence is 15 residues long. CDR1 and CDR2 (germline): MDHEN, SYDVKM. The ends were cut back, 8 bases at V and 7 bases at J, with 21 bases in the middle. Written as DNA, the CDR3 is TGTGCCAGCGGGGGAGGGGCCGCTCTGGAGAACACCATATATTTT. This translates into CASGGGAALENTIYF.

The chain uses TRBV19 and TRBJ2-7; 7 nucleotides agree with TRBD1. Germline V gene sequence: CDR1 LNHDA, CDR2 SQIVND (reference sequence). V was pared by 5 bases and J by 0 bases, with 7 bases of the junction left unmatched. The CDR3 runs to 15 residues. The CDR3 here is CASSLPGQSSYEQYF. The CDR3 DNA reads as TGTGCCAGTAGTCTCCCGGGACAGAGCTCCTACGAGCAGTACTTC.

The chain has TRBV30 and TRBJ1-4; TRBD1 might be the D (5 bases). The CDR3 is 13 residues long. V lost 2 bases and J 11 bases, leaving 15 bases between the germline ends. Germline-derived CDR1 and CDR2 are GTSNPN and SVGIG (reference sequence). The CDR3 DNA reads as TGTGCCTGGAGTAAAGGGGTTAATGGGAAACTGTTTTTT. It yields the protein CAWSKGVNGKLFF.

V usage is TRBV7-2 and J usage is TRBJ2-6; 11 bases are shared with TRBD1. The CDR3 consists of 19 residues. Germline CDR1 SGHTA, CDR2 FQGNSA. Trimming at V came to 0 bases and at J to 2 bases, leaving 6 bases not matched to a gene. The CDR3 region has the DNA TGTGCCAGCAGCTTAGCGCTTTGGACAGGGGGCCCTGGGGCCAACGTCCTGACTTTC. Translated: CASSLALWTGGPGANVLTF. The entire variable domain, with the rest obtained from reference TRBV7-2 and TRBJ2-6, is as follows: GAGVSQSPSNKVTEKGKDVELRCDPISGHTALYWYRQSLGQGLEFLIYFQGNSAPDKSGLPSDRFSAERTGGSVSTLTIQRTQQEDSAVYLCASSLALWTGGPGANVLTFGAGSRLTVL.

The chain couples TRBV18 to TRBJ2-7; the match to TRBD1 covers 7 bases. CDR3 length equals 14 residues. Germline CDR1 reads KGHSH; CDR2 reads LQKENI. Trimming took 0 bases from V and 4 from J; bases not matched to a gene: 3. CDR3 bases: TGTGCCAGCTCACCACCCGGCAGGGGGTACGAGCAGTACTTC. Protein sequence: CASSPPGRGYEQYF.

The chain combines TRBV10-3 with TRBJ1-2, with TRBD1 identical over 7 bases. Per germline, CDR1 ENHRY and CDR2 SYGVKD. The junction had 7 bases not matched to a gene; V was cut back by 4 bases and J by 2 bases. The CDR3 consists of 15 residues. The CDR3 sequence: CAISAGQVINYGYTF. The CDR3 DNA follows: TGTGCCATCAGTGCTGGACAGGTGATAAACTATGGCTACACCTTC.

This clone was seen a handful of times. V gene TRBV5-1 combines with J gene TRBJ2-2, with 7 bases identical to TRBD1. V lost 4 bases to trimming and J lost 1 base; unmatched junction nucleotides: 16. Germline lookup yields CDR1 SGHRS and CDR2 YFSETQ. The CDR3 is 19 amino acids. The CDR3 reads CASSEAGTVHIMNTGELFF. The CDR3 DNA follows: TGCGCCAGCAGCGAAGCCGGGACAGTCCACATTATGAACACCGGGGAGCTGTTTTTT.

The table lists this clone with a count of one. This chain connects TRBV28 to TRBJ2-2, with 8 bases identical to TRBD2. V lost 6 bases to trimming and J lost 7 bases; unmatched junction nucleotides: 7. The germline CDR1 and CDR2 sequences are MDHEN and SYDVKM. The CDR3 is 14 amino acids. The CDR3 nucleotides are TGTGCCAGCAGGTCGGGGGGGCAAGGCGGGGAGCTGTTTTTT. Translation: CASRSGGQGGELFF.

The chain joins TRBV5-6 to TRBJ1-1; D uncertain. V was cut by 6 bases and J by 0 bases, with 9 bases left in between. The germline V gene has CDR1 SGHDT and CDR2 YYEEEE. The CDR3 is 13 amino acids. CDR3 DNA: TGTGCCAGCACGGGCCGAATGAACACTGAAGCTTTCTTT. Amino acid sequence: CASTGRMNTEAFF.

The chain combines TRBV4-2 with TRBJ1-2, with unresolved D. The ends were cut back, 4 bases at V and 6 bases at J, with 15 bases in the middle. Germline values: CDR1 LGHNA, CDR2 YNFKEQ. The CDR3 is 14 residues long. In DNA, the CDR3 is TGTGCCAGCAGCCCCGGGCCTCGCTCGGATGGCTACACCTTC. Translating it yields CASSPGPRSDGYTF.

The J gene is TRBJ1-4, the V gene TRBV28, with D hard to call. Germline V gives CDR1 MDHEN, CDR2 SYDVKM. V was clipped by 7 bases and J by 7 bases, with 22 bases between them. The CDR3 consists of 16 residues. The CDR3 DNA reads TGTGCCAGCAACCTCGCCATCGGAGGGTTCAGTGAAAAACTGTTTTTT. It codes for CASNLAIGGFSEKLFF.

This chain links TRBV19 with TRBJ2-6; D uncertain. The CDR3 is made up of 15 amino acids. Germline V gene data show CDR1 as LNHDA and CDR2 as SQIVND (reference sequence). V was cut by 8 bases and J by 0 bases, with 11 bases left in between. The CDR3 bases are TGTGCCAGTTGTGAACAGAGCTCTGGGGCCAACGTCCTGACTTTC. Its protein product is CASCEQSSGANVLTF.

This clone was counted between two and nine times. CDR3 in DNA: TGTGCCAGCTCACCTCTGCCAGGGGAGGCCTCCTACAATGAGCAGTTCTTC. Its translation: CASSPLPGEASYNEQFF. The V call is TRBV18, the J call TRBJ2-1; TRBD1 or TRBD2 may be the D gene (6 bases each). Deletions cut 3 bases from V and 0 bases from J, with 15 bases between. The CDR3 runs to 17 residues. Germline values: CDR1 KGHSH, CDR2 LQKENI.

The V call is TRBV6-5, the J call TRBJ2-5, with TRBD2 as a possible D gene (5 bases). The CDR3 sequence is 14 residues long. The V gene's germline CDR1 is MNHEY and CDR2 SVGAGI. V was clipped by 0 bases and J by 5 bases, with 10 bases between them. The CDR3 loop is CASSYSLRAETQYF. The CDR3 bases are TGTGCCAGCAGTTACTCGTTGAGGGCGGAGACCCAGTACTTC.

The CDR3 loop reads CASSLLAGQETQYF. The CDR3, as DNA: TGTGCCAGCAGCTTACTAGCAGGTCAAGAGACCCAGTACTTC. This chain uses TRBV7-6 with TRBJ2-5; D may be TRBD2 (5 bases). Trimming removed 2 bases at V and 2 bases at J, with 9 bases between. The CDR3 is made up of 14 amino acids. Per the germline V gene, CDR1 is SGHVS and CDR2 is FNYEAQ.

This clone came up a few times. The chain carries TRBV5-1 and TRBJ1-6, with a possible D match to TRBD1 (5 bases). The germline V and J ends were trimmed by 5 bases and 9 bases, with 21 bases remaining between them. Germline V gives CDR1 SGHRS, CDR2 YFSETQ. The CDR3 spans 16 residues. The DNA for the CDR3 is TGCGCCAGCAGAGAAGACAGCACCTACTCGAGTTCACCCCTCCACTTT. Its translation is CASREDSTYSSSPLHF.